This T cell receptor beta chain emerged from a study of naive and memory T cell subsets. From germline, CDR1 is LGHDT and CDR2 YNNKEL (reference sequence). With 5 bases removed from V and 2 bases from J, the gap between germline ends came to 14 bases. The CDR3 length is 15 residues. Study conclusions and caveats: In CD4 and CD8 cells, diversity dropped from naive through EMRA.

In its sample, this clonotype was seen a few times. Its antigen is unknown. The beta constant-region primer was an equimolar mix of two oligonucleotides covering TRBC1 and TRBC2. One entry per CDR3 protein, called by TCRdb with MiXCR from the UMI-ligation and nested PCR reads. The profile covers under 150,000 distinct CDR3 sequences, with more than 15% appearing a single time and 0.14% to 0.15% taken by the ten largest. The sequenced material came from naive CD4+ T cells from blood. This receptor was taken from a human donor in good health. The rearrangement joins TRBV3-1 to TRBJ2-3; possibly TRBD2 for D (6 bases). For the CDR3, the DNA is TGTGCCAGCAGCTCCTGGGCTAGCGACACAGATACGCAGTATTTT. Protein product: CASSSWASDTDTQYF.